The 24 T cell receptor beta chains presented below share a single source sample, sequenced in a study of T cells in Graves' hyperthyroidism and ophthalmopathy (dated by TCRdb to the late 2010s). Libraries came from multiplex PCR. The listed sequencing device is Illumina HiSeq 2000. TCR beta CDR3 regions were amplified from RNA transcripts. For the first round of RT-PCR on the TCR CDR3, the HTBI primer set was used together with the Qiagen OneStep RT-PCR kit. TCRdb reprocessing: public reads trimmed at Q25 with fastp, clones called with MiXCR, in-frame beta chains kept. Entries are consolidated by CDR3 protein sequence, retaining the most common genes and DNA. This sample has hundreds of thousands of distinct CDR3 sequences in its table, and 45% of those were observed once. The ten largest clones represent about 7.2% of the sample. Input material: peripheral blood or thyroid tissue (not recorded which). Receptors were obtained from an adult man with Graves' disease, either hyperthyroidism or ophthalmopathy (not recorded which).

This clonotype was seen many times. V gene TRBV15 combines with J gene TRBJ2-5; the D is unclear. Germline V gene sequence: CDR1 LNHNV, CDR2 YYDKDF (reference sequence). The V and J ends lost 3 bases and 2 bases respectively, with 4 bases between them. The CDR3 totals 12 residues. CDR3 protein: CATSSTQETQYF. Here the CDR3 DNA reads TGTGCCACCAGCAGTACGCAAGAGACCCAGTACTTC.

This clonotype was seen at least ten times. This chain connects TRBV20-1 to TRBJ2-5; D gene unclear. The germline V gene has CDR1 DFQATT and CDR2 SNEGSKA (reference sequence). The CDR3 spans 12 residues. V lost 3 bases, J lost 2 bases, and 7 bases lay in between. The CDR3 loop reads CSASFRQETQYF. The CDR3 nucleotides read TGCAGTGCTAGTTTCCGGCAAGAGACCCAGTACTTC.

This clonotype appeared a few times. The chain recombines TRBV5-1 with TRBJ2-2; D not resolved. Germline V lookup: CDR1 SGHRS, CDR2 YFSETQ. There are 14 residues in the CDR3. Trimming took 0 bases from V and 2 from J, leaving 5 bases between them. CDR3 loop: CASSLEINTGELFF. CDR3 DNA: TGCGCCAGCAGCTTGGAGATCAACACCGGGGAGCTGTTTTTT.

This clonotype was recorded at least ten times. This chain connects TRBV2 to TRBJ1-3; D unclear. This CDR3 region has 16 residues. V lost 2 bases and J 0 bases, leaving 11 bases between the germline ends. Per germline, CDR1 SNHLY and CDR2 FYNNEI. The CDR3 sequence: CASSELPGVSGNTIYF. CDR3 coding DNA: TGTGCCAGCAGTGAACTTCCGGGAGTCTCTGGAAACACCATATATTTT.

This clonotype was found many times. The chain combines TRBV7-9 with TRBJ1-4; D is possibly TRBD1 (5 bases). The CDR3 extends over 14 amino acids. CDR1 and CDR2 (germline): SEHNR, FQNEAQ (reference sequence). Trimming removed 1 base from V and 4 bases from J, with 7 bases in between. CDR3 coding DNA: TGTGCCAGCAGCTTAGGGCAGGGTAATGAAAAACTGTTTTTT. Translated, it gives CASSLGQGNEKLFF.

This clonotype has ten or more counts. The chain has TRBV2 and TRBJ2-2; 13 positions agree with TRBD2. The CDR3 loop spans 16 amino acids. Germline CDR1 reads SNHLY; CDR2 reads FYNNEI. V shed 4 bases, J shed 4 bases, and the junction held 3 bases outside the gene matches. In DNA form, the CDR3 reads TGTGCCAGCAGTGCCGGGACTAGCGGGATCACCGGGGAGCTGTTTTTT. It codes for CASSAGTSGITGELFF.

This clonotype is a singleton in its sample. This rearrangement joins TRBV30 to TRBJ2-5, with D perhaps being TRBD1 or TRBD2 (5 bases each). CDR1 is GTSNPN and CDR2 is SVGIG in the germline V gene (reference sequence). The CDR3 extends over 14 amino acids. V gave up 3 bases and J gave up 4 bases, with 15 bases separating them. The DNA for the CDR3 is TGTGCCTGGAGGAAGTCAGGTGGGGGAGAGACCCAGTACTTC. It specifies CAWRKSGGGETQYF. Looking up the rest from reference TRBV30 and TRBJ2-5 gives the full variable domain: SQTIHQWPATLVQPVGSPLSLECTVEGTSNPNLYWYRQAAGRGLQLLFYSVGIGQISSEVPQNLSASRPQDRQFILSSKKLLLSDSGFYLCAWRKSGGGETQYFGPGTRLLVL.

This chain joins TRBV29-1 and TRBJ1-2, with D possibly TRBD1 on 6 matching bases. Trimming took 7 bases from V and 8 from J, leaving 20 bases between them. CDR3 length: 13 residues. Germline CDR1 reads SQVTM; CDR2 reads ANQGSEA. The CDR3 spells CSGRGTGSGGYTF. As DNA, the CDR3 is TGCAGCGGTAGGGGAACAGGGAGTGGAGGCTACACCTTC.

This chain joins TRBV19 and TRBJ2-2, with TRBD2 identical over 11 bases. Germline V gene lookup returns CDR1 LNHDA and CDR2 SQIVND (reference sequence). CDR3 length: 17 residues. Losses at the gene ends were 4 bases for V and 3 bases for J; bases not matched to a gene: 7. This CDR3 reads CASSTLAGGPYTGELFF. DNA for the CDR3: TGTGCCAGTAGTACCCTAGCGGGAGGTCCTTACACCGGGGAGCTGTTTTTT.

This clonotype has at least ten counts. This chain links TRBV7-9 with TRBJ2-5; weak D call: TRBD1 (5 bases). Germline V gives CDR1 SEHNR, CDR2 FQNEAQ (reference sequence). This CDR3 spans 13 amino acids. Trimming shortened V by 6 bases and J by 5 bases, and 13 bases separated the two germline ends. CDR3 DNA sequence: TGTGCCAGCAGTTCTACCAGGGCGGAGACCCAGTACTTC. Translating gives CASSSTRAETQYF.

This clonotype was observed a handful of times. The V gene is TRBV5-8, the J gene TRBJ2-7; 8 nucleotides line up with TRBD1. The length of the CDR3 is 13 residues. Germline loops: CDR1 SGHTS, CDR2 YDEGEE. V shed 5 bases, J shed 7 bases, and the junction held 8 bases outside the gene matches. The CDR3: CASSSSDRDEQYF. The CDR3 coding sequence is TGTGCCAGCAGTAGCTCGGACAGGGATGAGCAGTACTTC.

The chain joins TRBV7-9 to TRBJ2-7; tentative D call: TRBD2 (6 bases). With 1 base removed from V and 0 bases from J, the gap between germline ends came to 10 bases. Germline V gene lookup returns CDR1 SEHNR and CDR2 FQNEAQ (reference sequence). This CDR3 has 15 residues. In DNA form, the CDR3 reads TGTGCCAGCAGCTTAGGTCAGGGACTCTCCTACGAGCAGTACTTC. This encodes CASSLGQGLSYEQYF.

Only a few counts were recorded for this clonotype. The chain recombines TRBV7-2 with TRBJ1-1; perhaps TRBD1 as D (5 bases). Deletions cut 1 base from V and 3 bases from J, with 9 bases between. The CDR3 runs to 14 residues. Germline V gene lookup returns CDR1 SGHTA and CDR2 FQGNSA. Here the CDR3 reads CASSLDGGYTEAFF. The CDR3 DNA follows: TGTGCCAGCAGCTTAGATGGGGGGTACACTGAAGCTTTCTTT.

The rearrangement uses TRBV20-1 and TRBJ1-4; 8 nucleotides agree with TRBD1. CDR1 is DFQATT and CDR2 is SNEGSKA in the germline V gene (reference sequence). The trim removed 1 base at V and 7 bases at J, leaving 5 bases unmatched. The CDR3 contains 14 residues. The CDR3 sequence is CSARGQGWGEKLFF. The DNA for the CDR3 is TGCAGTGCTAGAGGACAGGGGTGGGGTGAAAAACTGTTTTTT.

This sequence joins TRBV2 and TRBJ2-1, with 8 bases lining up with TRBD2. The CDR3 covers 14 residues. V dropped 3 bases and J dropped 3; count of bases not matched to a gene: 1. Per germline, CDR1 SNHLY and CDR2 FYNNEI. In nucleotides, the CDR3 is TGTGCCAGCAGTGACGGGGGGGGCTACAATGAGCAGTTCTTC. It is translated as CASSDGGGYNEQFF.

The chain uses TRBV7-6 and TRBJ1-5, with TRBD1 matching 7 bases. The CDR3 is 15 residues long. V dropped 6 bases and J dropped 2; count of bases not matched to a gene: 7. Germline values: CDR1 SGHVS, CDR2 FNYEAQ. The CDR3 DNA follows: TGTGCCAGCAGTCCCAACAGGGGCCGCAATCAGCCCCAGCATTTT. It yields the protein CASSPNRGRNQPQHF.

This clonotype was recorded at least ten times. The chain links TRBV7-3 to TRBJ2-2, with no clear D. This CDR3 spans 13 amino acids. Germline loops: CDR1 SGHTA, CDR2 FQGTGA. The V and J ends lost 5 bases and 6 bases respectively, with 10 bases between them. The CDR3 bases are TGTGCCAGCAGCCCCCGAGAGGCCGGGGAGCTGTTTTTT. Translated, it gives CASSPREAGELFF.

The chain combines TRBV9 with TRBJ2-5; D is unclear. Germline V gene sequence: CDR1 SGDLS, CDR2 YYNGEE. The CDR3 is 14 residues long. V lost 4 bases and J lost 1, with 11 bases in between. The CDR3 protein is CASSSASFQETQYF. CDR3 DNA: TGTGCCAGCAGCTCCGCAAGTTTCCAAGAGACCCAGTACTTC.

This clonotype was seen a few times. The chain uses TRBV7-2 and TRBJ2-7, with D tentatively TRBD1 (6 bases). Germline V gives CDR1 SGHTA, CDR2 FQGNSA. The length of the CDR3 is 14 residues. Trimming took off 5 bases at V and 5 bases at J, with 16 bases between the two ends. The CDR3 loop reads CASSQEDSRDEQYF. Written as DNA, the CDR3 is TGTGCCAGCAGCCAGGAGGACAGCAGGGACGAGCAGTACTTC.

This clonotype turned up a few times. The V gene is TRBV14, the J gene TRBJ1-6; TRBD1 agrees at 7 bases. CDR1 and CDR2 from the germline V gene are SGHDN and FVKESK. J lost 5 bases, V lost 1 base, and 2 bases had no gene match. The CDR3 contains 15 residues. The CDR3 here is CASSQATGNNSPLHF. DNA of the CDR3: TGTGCCAGCAGCCAAGCGACAGGGAATAATTCACCCCTCCACTTT.

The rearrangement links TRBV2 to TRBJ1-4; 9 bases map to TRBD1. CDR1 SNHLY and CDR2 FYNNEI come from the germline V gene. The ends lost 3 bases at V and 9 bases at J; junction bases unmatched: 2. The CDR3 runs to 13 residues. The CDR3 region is CASSDGTGQKLFF. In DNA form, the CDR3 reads TGTGCCAGCAGTGACGGGACAGGGCAAAAACTGTTTTTT.

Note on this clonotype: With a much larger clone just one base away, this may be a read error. The chain's CDR3 is CASSDQYGYTF. DNA for the CDR3: TGTGCCAGCAGTGATCAGTATGGCTACACCTTC. This rearrangement joins TRBV25-1 to TRBJ1-2; D is undetermined. Germline assignment: CDR1 MGHDK and CDR2 SYGVNS. This CDR3 has 11 amino acids. V was clipped by 3 bases and J by 5 bases, with 4 bases between them.

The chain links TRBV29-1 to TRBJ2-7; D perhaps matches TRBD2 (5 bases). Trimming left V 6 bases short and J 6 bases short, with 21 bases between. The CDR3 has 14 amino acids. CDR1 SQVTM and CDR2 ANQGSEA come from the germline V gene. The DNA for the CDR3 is TGCAGCGTCCCACTCTCGAGTGCTAGCTCCGAGCAGTACTTC. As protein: CSVPLSSASSEQYF.

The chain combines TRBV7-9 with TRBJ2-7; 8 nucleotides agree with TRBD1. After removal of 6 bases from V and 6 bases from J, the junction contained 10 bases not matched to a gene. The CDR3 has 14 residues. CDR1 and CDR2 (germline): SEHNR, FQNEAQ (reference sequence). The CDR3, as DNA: TGTGCCAGCAGTTTTGGGACAGGAGGAGGCGAGCAGTACTTC. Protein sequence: CASSFGTGGGEQYF.